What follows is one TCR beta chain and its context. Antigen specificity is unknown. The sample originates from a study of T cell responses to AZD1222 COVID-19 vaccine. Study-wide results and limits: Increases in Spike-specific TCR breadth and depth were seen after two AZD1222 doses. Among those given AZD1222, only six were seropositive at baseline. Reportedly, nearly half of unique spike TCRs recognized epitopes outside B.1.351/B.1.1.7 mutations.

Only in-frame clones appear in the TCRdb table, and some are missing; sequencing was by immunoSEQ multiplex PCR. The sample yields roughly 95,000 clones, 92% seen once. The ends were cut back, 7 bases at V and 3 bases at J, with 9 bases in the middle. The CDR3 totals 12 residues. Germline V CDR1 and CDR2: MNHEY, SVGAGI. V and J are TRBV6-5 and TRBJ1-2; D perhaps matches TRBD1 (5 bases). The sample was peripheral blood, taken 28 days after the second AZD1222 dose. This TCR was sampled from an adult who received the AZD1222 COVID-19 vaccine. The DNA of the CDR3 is TGTGCCAGCAAGCAGGGAGACTATGGCTACACCTTC. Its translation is CASKQGDYGYTF.